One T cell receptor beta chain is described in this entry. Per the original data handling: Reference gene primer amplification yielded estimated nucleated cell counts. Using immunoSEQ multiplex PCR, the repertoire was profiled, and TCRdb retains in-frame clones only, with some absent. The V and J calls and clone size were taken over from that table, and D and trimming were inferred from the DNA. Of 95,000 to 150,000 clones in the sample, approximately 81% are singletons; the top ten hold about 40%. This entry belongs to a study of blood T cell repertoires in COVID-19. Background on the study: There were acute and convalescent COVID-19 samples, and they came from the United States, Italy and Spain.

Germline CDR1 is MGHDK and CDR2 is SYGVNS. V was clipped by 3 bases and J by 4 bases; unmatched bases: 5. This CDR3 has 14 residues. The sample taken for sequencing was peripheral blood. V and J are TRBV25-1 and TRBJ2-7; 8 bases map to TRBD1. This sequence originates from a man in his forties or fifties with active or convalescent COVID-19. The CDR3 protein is CASSDGQGKYEQYF. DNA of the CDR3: TGTGCCAGCAGTGACGGACAGGGAAAATACGAGCAGTACTTC.